This TCR beta chain was sequenced for a study of tumor-infiltrating lymphocytes in oesophageal squamous cell carcinoma. TCRdb reprocessed the PCR reads via MiXCR and lists one record per CDR3 protein. The table shows over 11,000 distinct CDR3 sequences, with roughly half occurring only once. The CDR3 has 15 residues. Germline V gives CDR1 MDHEN, CDR2 SYDVKM. V was shortened by 6 bases and J by 2 bases, with 14 bases between the two germline ends. Of note for this clonotype: In this CDR3 the conserved last residue, phenylalanine or tryptophan, is missing, so a read error is likely.

Sequencing input: blood. The origin of this receptor is a male donor with esophageal squamous cell carcinoma. This chain connects TRBV28 to TRBJ2-1; D is possibly TRBD1 (6 bases). The CDR3: CASSKGGSTYNEQFL. The CDR3 DNA sequence: TGTGCCAGCAGCAAAGGGGGTTCGACCTACAATGAGCAGTTCTTA.